The 18 T cell receptor beta chains below were found in one sample sequenced in a study of T cells in Graves' hyperthyroidism and ophthalmopathy. Amplified TCR beta CDR3 regions derived from RNA transcripts. A set of HTBI primers served as the primers for a first-round RT-PCR of the TCR CDR3. TCRdb re-called the multiplex PCR reads with MiXCR, one entry per CDR3 protein. The data contain 95,000 to 100,000 distinct CDR3 sequences, approximately 56% of them singletons. The sequenced sample consisted of blood. The receptors were sampled from a woman in her thirties or forties with Graves' hyperthyroidism.

This clonotype has ten or more counts. The V call is TRBV2, the J call TRBJ1-1; 9 positions agree with TRBD1. The CDR3 runs to 14 residues. CDR1 and CDR2 (germline): SNHLY, FYNNEI. V lost 7 bases to trimming and J lost 6 bases; unmatched junction nucleotides: 9. This CDR3 is CASTNRGRGAEAFF. The CDR3 bases are TGTGCCAGCACAAACAGGGGGCGTGGGGCTGAAGCTTTCTTT. Together with reference TRBV2 and TRBJ1-1, the CDR3 gives the full variable domain: EPEVTQTPSHQVTQMGQEVILRCVPISNHLYFYWYRQILGQKVEFLVSFYNNEISEKSEIFDDQFSVERPDGSNFTLKIRSTKLEDSAMYFCASTNRGRGAEAFFGQGTRLTVV.

This clonotype came up many times. The V call is TRBV9, the J call TRBJ2-3, with TRBD2 matching over 8 bases. This CDR3 region has 16 residues. Germline lookup yields CDR1 SGDLS and CDR2 YYNGEE. The ends lost 6 bases at V and 0 bases at J; junction bases unmatched: 9. This chain's CDR3 is CASTTSGGLSTDTQYF. The CDR3 bases are TGTGCCAGCACCACGTCGGGGGGGCTCAGCACAGATACGCAGTATTTT.

This chain uses TRBV2 with TRBJ2-5; D is possibly TRBD1 or TRBD2 (5 bases each). Germline CDR1 reads SNHLY; CDR2 reads FYNNEI. The CDR3 has 13 residues. V was pared by 1 base and J by 5 bases, with 8 bases between. The chain's CDR3 is CASSEGRDETQYF. CDR3 nucleotide sequence: TGTGCCAGCAGTGAAGGCAGGGACGAGACCCAGTACTTC.

V and J are TRBV15 and TRBJ2-5; 9 bases match TRBD1. This CDR3 comprises 13 residues. The germline CDR1 and CDR2 sequences are LNHNV and YYDKDF (reference sequence). The V segment lost 4 bases and the J segment 5 bases; nucleotides outside the gene matches: 2. The CDR3 protein is CATSTQGAETQYF. The CDR3 region has the DNA TGTGCCACCAGCACACAGGGGGCCGAGACCCAGTACTTC.

This clonotype showed up just once. A read error may produce the germline difference seen at one junction end. This rearrangement joins TRBV7-2 to TRBJ2-1; TRBD2 is a possible D gene (6 bases). The germline gives CDR1 SGHTA, CDR2 FQGNSA. The CDR3 spans 15 residues. The CDR3 spells CASGSSWGGKNEQFF. Written as DNA, the CDR3 is TGCGCCAGCGGCTCCTCCTGGGGCGGGAAAAATGAGCAGTTCTTC. Combining the CDR3 with reference TRBV7-2 and TRBJ2-1 gives the whole variable domain GAGVSQSPSNKVTEKGKDVELRCDPISGHTALYWYRQSLGQGLEFLIYFQGNSAPDKSGLPSDRFSAERTGGSVSTLTIQRTQQEDSAVYLCASGSSWGGKNEQFFGPGTRLTVL.

This clonotype was seen only once. The CDR3 here is CAISSAGFGYTF. CDR3 nucleotides: TGTGCCATCAGCAGCGCGGGATTCGGCTACACCTTC. The V and J genes are TRBV10-3 and TRBJ1-2; no reliable D call. Germline CDR1 reads ENHRY; CDR2 reads SYGVKD. There are 12 residues in the CDR3. V lost 6 bases to trimming and J lost 8 bases, with 13 bases between them.

This clonotype was detected many times. The V gene is TRBV7-9, the J gene TRBJ1-1; D is undetermined. Trimming took off 1 base at V and 2 bases at J, with 8 bases between the two ends. Per germline, CDR1 SEHNR and CDR2 FQNEAQ (reference sequence). The CDR3 runs 14 residues. CDR3 in DNA: TGTGCCAGCAGCTTAGAGGGAGGTAACACTGAAGCTTTCTTT. This translates into CASSLEGGNTEAFF.

The chain combines TRBV18 with TRBJ2-3; perhaps TRBD1 as D (6 bases). CDR3 length equals 14 residues. Germline V gene lookup returns CDR1 KGHSH and CDR2 LQKENI. V was cut by 5 bases and J by 6 bases, with 15 bases left in between. CDR3: CASSRTVSSDTQYF. Written as DNA, the CDR3 is TGTGCCAGCTCAAGGACAGTGTCATCCGATACGCAGTATTTT. Together with reference TRBV18 and TRBJ2-3, the CDR3 gives the full variable domain: NAGVMQNPRHLVRRRGQEARLRCSPMKGHSHVYWYRQLPEEGLKFMVYLQKENIIDESGMPKERFSAEFPKEGPSILRIQQVVRGDSAAYFCASSRTVSSDTQYFGPGTRLTVL.

This clonotype has at least ten counts. The chain uses TRBV4-1 and TRBJ2-7; 8 positions agree with TRBD1. CDR1 and CDR2 from the germline V gene are MGHRA and YSYEKL. The CDR3 spans 15 residues. With V trimmed by 2 bases and J by 7 bases, 10 bases remained unmatched. DNA for the CDR3: TGCGCCAGCAGCCAACAAAGGACAGGGTCAAGGGAGCAGTACTTC. Translating gives CASSQQRTGSREQYF.

This clonotype has a single count. A much more abundant neighbour one base away suggests this may be a read error. The genes are TRBV13 and TRBJ1-5; D is undetermined. V was pared by 5 bases and J by 6 bases, with 14 bases between. Germline-derived CDR1 and CDR2 are PRHDT and FYEKMQ (reference sequence). The CDR3 has 14 amino acids. This CDR3 is CASSPWEWGQPQHF. The CDR3 nucleotides read TGTGCCAGCAGCCCCTGGGAGTGGGGTCAGCCCCAGCATTTT.

This clonotype was detected many times. The chain uses TRBV9 and TRBJ2-2; D unresolved. The germline V gene encodes CDR1 SGDLS and CDR2 YYNGEE. CDR3 size: 15 residues. V dropped 0 bases and J dropped 4 bases, with 10 bases sitting between them. The CDR3 sequence: CASSVGQFGTGELFF. In nucleotides, the CDR3 is TGTGCCAGCAGCGTAGGCCAATTTGGCACCGGGGAGCTGTTTTTT. Full variable domain (remainder filled in from reference TRBV9 and TRBJ2-2): DSGVTQTPKHLITATGQRVTLRCSPRSGDLSVYWYQQSLDQGLQFLIQYYNGEERAKGNILERFSAQQFPDLHSELNLSSLELGDSALYFCASSVGQFGTGELFFGEGSRLTVL.

Ten or more counts support this clonotype. The chain has TRBV29-1 and TRBJ2-2; D is unresolved. V lost 4 bases and J 0 bases, leaving 6 bases between the germline ends. The CDR3 consists of 13 residues. The germline V gene encodes CDR1 SQVTM and CDR2 ANQGSEA. The CDR3 nucleotides read TGCAGCGTTGGGGGTCCGAACACCGGGGAGCTGTTTTTT. This gives the protein CSVGGPNTGELFF.

V is TRBV7-2 and J is TRBJ1-2; perhaps TRBD1 as D (5 bases). The germline CDR1 and CDR2 sequences are SGHTA and FQGNSA. The CDR3 spans 12 residues. The germline V and J ends were trimmed by 3 bases and 9 bases, with 11 bases remaining between them. This chain's CDR3 is CASSFSGESYTF. The CDR3 DNA follows: TGTGCCAGCAGCTTTTCGGGGGAGAGCTACACCTTC.

The chain couples TRBV5-5 to TRBJ2-6; 12 bases agree with TRBD2. CDR3 length: 14 residues. The V gene end was trimmed by 4 bases and the J gene end by 11 bases; junction bases not matched to a gene: 4. Germline lookup yields CDR1 SGHKS and CDR2 YYEKEE (reference sequence). The CDR3 region has the DNA TGTGCCAGCAGCCCTAGCGGGAGGGATTACGTCCTGACTTTC. This translates into CASSPSGRDYVLTF.

This clonotype was seen only once. The CDR3 loop reads CASSPLTGTSSVQETQYF. CDR3 nucleotide sequence: TGTGCCAGCAGCCCACTGACAGGGACCAGCTCAGTCCAAGAGACCCAGTACTTC. V usage is TRBV9 and J usage is TRBJ2-5; 7 bases are shared with TRBD1. V dropped 4 bases and J dropped 1; count of bases not matched to a gene: 16. The CDR3 consists of 18 residues. The germline gives CDR1 SGDLS, CDR2 YYNGEE.

The chain has TRBV20-1 and TRBJ1-2; 8 bases align to TRBD1. The germline V gene encodes CDR1 DFQATT and CDR2 SNEGSKA (reference sequence). The CDR3 contains 13 residues. V was pared by 8 bases and J by 4 bases, with 9 bases of the junction left unmatched. DNA of the CDR3: TGCAGTAGTACAGGGGGGGGAGGCTATGGCTACACCTTC. Protein product: CSSTGGGGYGYTF.

This chain connects TRBV7-2 to TRBJ2-5, with a tentative D call TRBD2 (8 bases). This CDR3 is 17 amino acids long. Germline values: CDR1 SGHTA, CDR2 FQGNSA. Trimming removed 5 bases at V and 1 base at J, with 20 bases between. CDR3 coding DNA: TGTGCCAGCAGCCCCTTAGCGGGACAGATGTTCCAAGAGACCCAGTACTTC. Amino acids: CASSPLAGQMFQETQYF.

The sample holds many counts of this clonotype. The chain links TRBV7-2 to TRBJ2-2; 15 bases align to TRBD2. With V trimmed by 4 bases and J by 3 bases, 6 bases remained unmatched. The CDR3 is 18 amino acids. Per the germline V gene, CDR1 is SGHTA and CDR2 is FQGNSA. CDR3 sequence reads: CASSWKGLAGGYTGELFF. The DNA of the CDR3 is TGTGCCAGCAGCTGGAAGGGACTAGCGGGGGGTTACACCGGGGAGCTGTTTTTT.